Only one count was recorded for the clone carrying this TCR beta chain. This sample is part of a study of blood T cell repertoires in COVID-19. As for the study in general: T cells, B-cell-depleted T cells, or PBMCs supplied cDNA or gDNA.

CDR1 is MDHEN and CDR2 is SYDVKM in the germline V gene. The CDR3 covers 15 residues. Unmatched junction bases numbered 8, after V lost 3 bases and J lost 5 bases. In the source study's methods: Amplification of reference gene primers provided the estimated nucleated cell counts. TCRdb's copy holds only in-frame clones and misses some; the assay was immunoSEQ multiplex PCR. That table supplies the V and J calls and clone size; D and trimming were determined from the DNA. This sample yields 180,000 or so clones, of which approximately 85% are seen a single time; more than 5.5% belongs to the top ten. The chain carries TRBV28 and TRBJ1-1; the match to TRBD1 covers 8 bases. The TCR originated in a man aged 35 to 55 who had recovered from COVID-19. The sequenced sample was PBMCs or T cells enriched from blood (not recorded which). The CDR3 is CASSLAPGGSTEAFF. The CDR3 DNA follows: TGTGCCAGCAGTTTGGCGCCAGGGGGCAGTACTGAAGCTTTCTTT.